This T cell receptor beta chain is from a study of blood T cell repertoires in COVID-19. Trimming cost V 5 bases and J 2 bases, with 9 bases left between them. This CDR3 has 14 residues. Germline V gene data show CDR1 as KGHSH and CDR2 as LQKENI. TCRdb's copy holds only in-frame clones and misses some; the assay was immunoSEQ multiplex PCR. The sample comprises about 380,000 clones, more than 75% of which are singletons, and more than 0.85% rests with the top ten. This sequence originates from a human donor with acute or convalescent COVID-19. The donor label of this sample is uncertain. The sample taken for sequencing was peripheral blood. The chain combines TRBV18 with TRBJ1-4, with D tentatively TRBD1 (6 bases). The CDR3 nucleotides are TGTGCCAGCTCAACAGGGTTCACTAATGAAAAACTGTTTTTT. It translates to CASSTGFTNEKLFF.